This passage covers 26 T cell receptor beta chains from one sample sequenced in a study of sequential checkpoint blockade in melanoma. Treatment here: randomized to nivolumab then ipilimumab (arm A) or the reverse (arm B). The method was immunoSEQ multiplex PCR; TCRdb's version includes in-frame clones alone and lacks a portion of them. This table holds 35,000 to 40,000 clones, about 30% found once. The sequencing here drew on tumor tissue (inferred from file names), taken from a patient given nivolumab and ipilimumab in sequence. The receptors were sampled from a human donor with melanoma.

V usage is TRBV18 and J usage is TRBJ2-7, with TRBD1 identical over 7 bases. In germline, CDR1 is KGHSH, CDR2 LQKENI. The CDR3 is made up of 15 amino acids. V was pared by 2 bases and J by 1 base, with 5 bases of the junction left unmatched. The CDR3 spells CASSPVSRGSYEQYF. CDR3 nucleotides: TGTGCCAGCTCACCAGTGTCCAGGGGGTCCTACGAGCAGTACTTC.

The V and J genes are TRBV6-8 and TRBJ1-2, with 11 bases identical to TRBD1. This CDR3 has 17 amino acids. The V gene's germline CDR1 is MNHGY and CDR2 SAAAGT. The V segment lost 4 bases and the J segment 1 base; nucleotides outside the gene matches: 8. The DNA of the CDR3 is TGTGCCAGCAGTTCCGGGACAGGGGGTCCTTTTAACTATGGCTACACCTTC. Translating it yields CASSSGTGGPFNYGYTF.

This clone was counted only a few times. The CDR3 DNA reads TGTGCCAGCAACGAGGGGGGGTCCGGGGAGCTGTTTTTT. This translates into CASNEGGSGELFF. This chain uses TRBV6-8 with TRBJ2-2, with a possible D match to TRBD2 (7 bases). The CDR3 runs to 13 residues. CDR1 and CDR2 (germline): MNHGY, SAAAGT. The ends were cut back, 7 bases at V and 6 bases at J, with 12 bases in the middle.

V and J are TRBV9 and TRBJ1-2; weak D call: TRBD1 (5 bases). This CDR3 spans 14 amino acids. CDR1 is SGDLS and CDR2 is YYNGEE in the germline V gene. V lost 5 bases to trimming and J lost 6 bases, with 17 bases between them. The CDR3 DNA reads TGTGCCAGCAGACCACAGGAAACCAGCCATGGCTACACCTTC. As protein: CASRPQETSHGYTF.

The chain links TRBV28 to TRBJ2-5, with TRBD1 matching over 11 bases. The trim removed 6 bases at V and 5 bases at J, leaving 8 bases unmatched. Looked up from germline, CDR1 is MDHEN and CDR2 is SYDVKM. CDR3 length: 15 residues. DNA for the CDR3: TGTGCCAGCAGCTCAGGACAGGGGGCTTGGGAGACCCAGTACTTC. Encoded protein: CASSSGQGAWETQYF.

A few counts support this clone. The chain employs TRBV2 and TRBJ2-3; D remains unclear. V lost 5 bases to trimming and J lost 0 bases, with 9 bases between them. The CDR3 spans 14 residues. Germline V CDR1 and CDR2: SNHLY, FYNNEI. CDR3 bases: TGTGCCAGCAGTAAGTTGAGAAGCACAGATACGCAGTATTTT. Translating gives CASSKLRSTDTQYF.

This clone turned up a few times. The chain joins TRBV9 to TRBJ2-7; TRBD1 matches at 9 bases. Germline CDR1 reads SGDLS; CDR2 reads YYNGEE. Trimming took 4 bases from V and 6 from J; bases not matched to a gene: 8. The CDR3 runs 14 residues. CDR3 residues: CASSRDRETREQYF. Here the CDR3 DNA reads TGTGCCAGCAGCCGGGACAGGGAAACGCGCGAGCAGTACTTC.

This sequence joins TRBV9 and TRBJ2-7, with D uncertain. Germline V CDR1 and CDR2: SGDLS, YYNGEE. The CDR3 has 12 amino acids. The V end lost 5 bases, the J end lost 2 bases, and 8 bases lay between the germline ends. CDR3 coding DNA: TGTGCCAGCAGTGTACAGACCTACGAGCAGTACTTC. It translates to CASSVQTYEQYF.

Many counts were recorded for this clone. The chain uses TRBV6-8 and TRBJ2-1, with 10 bases aligning to TRBD1. The CDR3 spans 15 residues. CDR1 and CDR2 (germline): MNHGY, SAAAGT. Losses at the gene ends were 2 bases for V and 5 bases for J; bases not matched to a gene: 3. CDR3 region: CASSYGQGVNNEQFF. The CDR3 region has the DNA TGTGCCAGCAGTTACGGACAGGGGGTCAACAATGAGCAGTTCTTC.

The chain uses TRBV19 and TRBJ1-2; 7 nucleotides agree with TRBD1. V was pared by 4 bases and J by 6 bases, with 23 bases of the junction left unmatched. The CDR3 is made up of 19 amino acids. CDR1 is LNHDA and CDR2 is SQIVND in the germline V gene (reference sequence). The CDR3 is CASSTPPSFGRGREDGYTF. CDR3 coding DNA: TGTGCCAGTAGTACACCCCCCTCCTTTGGTAGGGGGCGCGAGGATGGCTACACCTTC.

The CDR3 nucleotides are TGTGCCAGCAGTGAAGCGGGACTTGACACAGATACGCAGTATTTT. It encodes CASSEAGLDTDTQYF. The J gene is TRBJ2-3, the V gene TRBV6-1, with D maybe TRBD2 (6 bases). Looked up from germline, CDR1 is MNHNS and CDR2 is SASEGT. The CDR3 is 15 amino acids. V dropped 0 bases and J dropped 2 bases, with 9 bases sitting between them.

Only a few counts were recorded for this clone. This chain connects TRBV6-8 to TRBJ1-2; D perhaps matches TRBD1 (6 bases). The germline V gene encodes CDR1 MNHGY and CDR2 SAAAGT. There are 14 residues in the CDR3. Trimming removed 5 bases at V and 4 bases at J, with 14 bases between. The CDR3 is CASSSQGLSYGYTF. Here the CDR3 DNA reads TGTGCCAGCAGTAGTCAGGGGCTTAGCTATGGCTACACCTTC.

The table lists this clone with a few counts. The V gene is TRBV18, the J gene TRBJ1-4; 8 positions agree with TRBD1. CDR1 KGHSH and CDR2 LQKENI come from the germline V gene. Trimming took 2 bases from V and 4 from J; bases not matched to a gene: 3. The CDR3 runs 15 residues. CDR3 in DNA: TGTGCCAGCTCACCATTGGGACAGGATAATGAAAAACTGTTTTTT. It translates to CASSPLGQDNEKLFF.

This clone was detected once. The chain combines TRBV10-2 with TRBJ2-3; 7 positions agree with TRBD2. The germline gives CDR1 WSHSY, CDR2 SAAADI. This CDR3 spans 14 amino acids. Trimming at V came to 5 bases and at J to 4 bases, leaving 6 bases not matched to a gene. The CDR3 coding sequence is TGCGCCAGCAGTCGGACTAGTATCGCAGATACGCAGTATTTT. This codes for CASSRTSIADTQYF.

In this sample, this clone turned up a few times. This chain links TRBV2 with TRBJ2-4; D perhaps matches TRBD1 (5 bases). Germline-derived CDR1 and CDR2 are SNHLY and FYNNEI. V was clipped by 6 bases and J by 2 bases, with 11 bases between them. The CDR3 has 14 amino acids. CDR3 coding DNA: TGTGCCAGCAGGTCCAGGGAATCCAAAAACATTCAGTACTTC. The encoded protein is CASRSRESKNIQYF. Looking up the rest from reference TRBV2 and TRBJ2-4 gives the full variable domain: EPEVTQTPSHQVTQMGQEVILRCVPISNHLYFYWYRQILGQKVEFLVSFYNNEISEKSEIFDDQFSVERPDGSNFTLKIRSTKLEDSAMYFCASRSRESKNIQYFGAGTRLSVL.

This clone turned up a few times. The V call is TRBV30, the J call TRBJ2-1; D gene uncertain. Trimming left V 1 base short and J 0 bases short, with 7 bases between. The CDR3 has 14 amino acids. CDR1 is GTSNPN and CDR2 is SVGIG in the germline V gene (reference sequence). The CDR3 sequence is CAWSGQSSYNEQFF. The CDR3 nucleotides are TGTGCCTGGAGTGGTCAGAGCTCCTACAATGAGCAGTTCTTC.

This clone was seen once. The chain employs TRBV18 and TRBJ2-1; D not certain. The CDR3 totals 14 residues. The V end was cut by 3 bases, the J end by 4 bases, with 10 bases between. CDR1 KGHSH and CDR2 LQKENI come from the germline V gene. CDR3 bases: TGTGCCAGCTCACCGCAGAGGCGGTACAATGAGCAGTTCTTC. As protein: CASSPQRRYNEQFF.

The V gene is TRBV11-3, the J gene TRBJ1-1, with D perhaps matching TRBD1 (5 bases). With 4 bases removed from V and 4 bases from J, the gap between germline ends came to 13 bases. Germline-derived CDR1 and CDR2 are SGHNT and YENEEA. The CDR3 sequence is 14 residues long. The CDR3 DNA is TGTGCCAGCAGCTCGCCAGACAGACGCACTGAAGCTTTCTTT. Protein sequence: CASSSPDRRTEAFF.

The chain recombines TRBV6-8 with TRBJ2-7; D is possibly TRBD2 (7 bases). The V end was cut by 6 bases, the J end by 6 bases, with 12 bases between. Germline CDR1 is MNHGY and CDR2 is SAAAGT. CDR3 length: 12 residues. The CDR3 DNA reads TGTGCCAGCAGGAAAGGGGGGGGCGAGCAGTACTTC. Protein product: CASRKGGGEQYF.

V is TRBV6-4 and J is TRBJ1-2; D may be TRBD1 (6 bases). The CDR3 runs 11 residues. Trimming removed 8 bases at V and 7 bases at J, with 11 bases between. The germline gives CDR1 MRHNA, CDR2 SNTAGT. The CDR3 sequence is CASDTGFGYTF. In DNA, the CDR3 is TGTGCCAGCGATACAGGGTTTGGCTACACCTTC.

This clone was counted a few times. The V gene is TRBV11-3, the J gene TRBJ2-3; 7 bases are shared with TRBD2. Trimming removed 5 bases from V and 4 bases from J; junction bases left unmatched: 12. The germline V gene has CDR1 SGHNT and CDR2 YENEEA. The CDR3 totals 16 residues. CDR3 in DNA: TGTGCCAGCAGCACCCCACTAGCGAGGAGTTCAGATACGCAGTATTTT. Translating it yields CASSTPLARSSDTQYF.

This rearrangement joins TRBV18 to TRBJ2-4; 7 nucleotides agree with TRBD1. CDR1 is KGHSH, CDR2 LQKENI, per germline. The CDR3 is 15 amino acids. The V gene end was trimmed by 4 bases and the J gene end by 8 bases; junction bases not matched to a gene: 11. The CDR3 reads CASSLGQTASYIQYF. DNA for the CDR3: TGTGCCAGCTCACTGGGACAGACAGCCAGTTACATTCAGTACTTC.

This clone was counted a few times. This chain uses TRBV11-3 with TRBJ2-3; possible D gene TRBD1, 6 bases. V dropped 3 bases and J dropped 2 bases, with 18 bases sitting between them. This CDR3 has 17 amino acids. CDR1 is SGHNT and CDR2 is YENEEA in the germline V gene. CDR3 protein: CASSFRSTGTHTDTQYF. The CDR3 DNA reads TGTGCCAGCAGCTTTAGAAGTACAGGGACCCACACAGATACGCAGTATTTT.

V usage is TRBV28 and J usage is TRBJ1-2, with 9 bases lining up with TRBD1. Looked up from germline, CDR1 is MDHEN and CDR2 is SYDVKM. V shed 6 bases, J shed 6 bases, and the junction held 11 bases outside the gene matches. This CDR3 has 15 residues. In DNA, the CDR3 is TGTGCCAGCAGCCCCGCGACAGGGGGTCGCGATGGCTACACCTTC. Translated, it gives CASSPATGGRDGYTF.

The V gene is TRBV29-1, the J gene TRBJ2-3; 7 bases line up with TRBD2. Germline trimming cut 7 bases from V and 3 bases from J; bases unmatched to any gene: 10. Germline-derived CDR1 and CDR2 are SQVTM and ANQGSEA. This CDR3 contains 14 residues. CDR3 residues: CSAIAGVRTDTQYF. The DNA for the CDR3 is TGCAGCGCCATCGCGGGGGTAAGAACAGATACGCAGTATTTT.

This clone appeared a few times. This rearrangement joins TRBV6-8 to TRBJ1-3; D gene ambiguous. V lost 7 bases to trimming and J lost 4 bases, with 11 bases between them. CDR3 length: 13 amino acids. Germline V gives CDR1 MNHGY, CDR2 SAAAGT. DNA of the CDR3: TGTGCCAGCACGTCTGGAGGGGGAAACACCATATATTTT. It translates to CASTSGGGNTIYF.